The rows below give T cell receptor beta chains drawn from one sample of a study of blood T cell repertoires in COVID-19. The assay was immunoSEQ multiplex PCR, and TCRdb's table has in-frame clones only and misses some. The data contain some 110,000 clones, about 80% of them singletons. The source material was peripheral blood. The receptors were gathered from a man aged 65 to 85 with acute or convalescent COVID-19. Both conserved end residues are part of each CDR3. The order of the fields is V gene, clone size, J gene, D gene, CDR3 protein, CDR3 DNA. The D gene is left open where the match is weak. For some rows the clone size is stated as once, few or many, or as a class when expanded; others skip it.

TRBV7-3	once	TRBJ2-3	TRBD2	CASSLGWGAGDGDTQYF	TGTGCCAGCAGCCTCGGGTGGGGAGCGGGAGACGGAGATACGCAGTATTTT
TRBV7-8	.	TRBJ2-5	TRBD2	CASSFNRGGPETQYF	TGTGCCAGCAGCTTTAATCGGGGGGGGCCTGAGACCCAGTACTTC
TRBV6-4	.	TRBJ2-4	.	CASSDSVLLAKNIQYF	TGTGCCAGCAGTGACTCCGTACTACTAGCCAAAAACATTCAGTACTTC
TRBV30	.	TRBJ2-7	.	CACGSAYEQYF	.
TRBV4-2	.	TRBJ2-7	TRBD2	CASSQDGAGGSYEQYF	TGTGCCAGCAGCCAAGATGGAGCGGGGGGGTCCTACGAGCAGTACTTC
TRBV7-2	.	TRBJ2-7	.	CASSLQPSSYEQYF	TGTGCCAGCAGCTTACAGCCTAGCTCCTACGAGCAGTACTTC
TRBV7-2	.	TRBJ1-1	TRBD1	CASSLEKDRSEAFF	TGTGCCAGCAGCTTAGAGAAGGACAGGTCTGAAGCTTTCTTT
TRBV5-4	.	TRBJ2-5	TRBD2	CASSKTSGDQETQYF	TGTGCCAGCAGCAAGACTAGCGGGGACCAAGAGACCCAGTACTTC
TRBV9	.	TRBJ2-5	TRBD2	CASSVASGGRRETQYF	TGTGCCAGCAGCGTAGCTAGCGGAGGGCGGAGAGAGACCCAGTACTTC
TRBV7-9	once	TRBJ2-7	TRBD1	CASSAGTGGPYEQYF	TGTGCCAGCAGCGCCGGGACAGGGGGGCCCTACGAGCAGTACTTC
TRBV7-9	.	TRBJ2-5	TRBD2	CASSLSSGGALTATQYF	TGTGCCAGCAGCTTATCTAGCGGGGGGGCCTTAACGGCGACCCAGTACTTC
TRBV27	few	TRBJ1-6	.	CASSSHLDDKGVSPLHF	TGTGCCAGCAGTTCGCATTTAGACGATAAAGGAGTTTCACCCCTCCACTTT
TRBV4-2	.	TRBJ2-7	TRBD1	CASSQEPGTGSYEQYF	TGTGCCAGCAGCCAAGAGCCCGGGACAGGCTCCTACGAGCAGTACTTC
TRBV18	.	TRBJ2-7	TRBD1	CASSQADRGGSEQYF	TGTGCCAGCTCACAAGCGGACAGGGGAGGTTCCGAGCAGTACTTC
TRBV12-3/TRBV12-4	.	TRBJ2-7	.	CASSLRLSGEQYF	TGTGCCAGCAGTCTTCGGTTGTCAGGGGAGCAGTACTTC
TRBV29-1	.	TRBJ2-3	TRBD2	CLAASTDTQYF	TGCCTAGCGGCTAGCACAGATACGCAGTATTTT
TRBV5-8	.	TRBJ2-1	.	CASSAAWVQQFF	TGTGCCAGCAGCGCGGCGTGGGTGCAGCAGTTCTTC
TRBV9	.	TRBJ1-1	.	CASSVDSNTEAFF	TGTGCCAGCAGCGTAGACAGTAACACTGAAGCTTTCTTT
TRBV6-6	.	TRBJ2-5	.	CASRKTVETQYF	TGTGCCAGCAGAAAAACAGTCGAGACCCAGTACTTC
TRBV5-1	.	TRBJ1-4	.	CASSLGIRGGGNEKLFF	TGCGCCAGCAGCTTGGGGATTAGGGGAGGCGGTAATGAAAAACTGTTTTTT
TRBV4-1	few	TRBJ1-6	TRBD1	CASSHTGGNSPLHF	TGCGCCAGCAGCCATACAGGGGGAAATTCACCCCTCCACTTT
TRBV5-6	.	TRBJ2-1	.	CASSPREYNEQFF	TGTGCCAGCAGCCCCCGGGAATACAATGAGCAGTTCTTC
TRBV13	.	TRBJ2-7	TRBD2	CASSWGGGSSYEQYF	TGTGCCAGCAGCTGGGGTGGCGGGAGCTCCTACGAGCAGTACTTC
TRBV5-3	once	TRBJ2-7	TRBD1	CARSSTQRGQYYEQYF	TGTGCCAGAAGCTCCACACAGAGGGGGCAATATTACGAGCAGTACTTC
TRBV2	few	TRBJ1-6	TRBD1	CASSTTGDSPLHF	TGTGCCAGCAGCACCACAGGGGATTCACCCCTCCACTTT
TRBV12-5	once	TRBJ2-5	.	CASGIFVSEGMAETQYF	TGTGCTAGTGGAATCTTTGTATCTGAGGGAATGGCAGAGACCCAGTACTTC
TRBV27	.	TRBJ2-7	.	CASSSYEQYF	TGTGCCAGCAGTTCTTACGAGCAGTACTTC
TRBV5-4	.	TRBJ2-3	TRBD2	CASSLPPLGGGSTDTQYF	TGTGCCAGCAGCCTACCTCCCTTGGGGGGGGGAAGCACAGATACGCAGTATTTT
TRBV20-1	.	TRBJ2-7	TRBD2	CSASGLAGHEQYF	TGCAGTGCTAGTGGACTAGCGGGACATGAGCAGTACTTC
TRBV15	.	TRBJ2-1	TRBD2	CATSRTILGPGGYNEQFF	TGTGCCACCAGCAGAACCATCCTGGGCCCGGGGGGGTACAATGAGCAGTTCTTC
TRBV2	.	TRBJ1-3	.	CASSEDRTSSGNTIYF	TGTGCCAGCAGTGAAGATAGGACAAGCTCTGGAAACACCATATATTTT
TRBV24-1	few	TRBJ2-6	.	CATSDSPGANVLTF	TGTGCCACCAGTGATTCCCCGGGGGCCAACGTCCTGACTTTC
TRBV7-2	.	TRBJ2-6	.	CASTSGGPGANVLTF	TGTGCCAGCACCTCCGGAGGTCCTGGGGCCAACGTCCTGACTTTC
TRBV18	.	TRBJ1-1	.	CASSPRAALRSEAFF	TGTGCCAGCTCCCCCAGAGCAGCCTTGAGGTCGGAAGCTTTCTTT
TRBV24-1	few	TRBJ1-1	.	CATSEAGENTEAFF	TGTGCCACCAGTGAGGCAGGGGAGAACACTGAAGCTTTCTTT
TRBV12-3/TRBV12-4	.	TRBJ1-5	TRBD1	CASSPRDREPQHF	TGTGCCAGCAGTCCCCGGGACAGGGAGCCCCAGCATTTT
TRBV9	.	TRBJ1-1	TRBD1	CASSPQIGGGNTEAFF	TGTGCCAGCAGCCCTCAGATAGGGGGCGGCAACACTGAAGCTTTCTTT
TRBV5-1	.	TRBJ1-5	.	CASSVGTNSNQPQHF	TGCGCCAGCAGCGTGGGGACAAATAGCAATCAGCCCCAGCATTTT
TRBV6-6	.	TRBJ2-7	TRBD2	CASSPGLAGGSYEQYF	TGTGCCAGCAGCCCCGGACTAGCGGGGGGATCCTACGAGCAGTACTTC
TRBV28	.	TRBJ2-7	.	CASSLNIERRSYEQYF	TGTGCCAGCAGTTTAAATATAGAACGGAGGTCCTACGAGCAGTACTTC
TRBV18	.	TRBJ1-2	.	CASSPDSSARYTF	TGTGCCAGCTCGCCGGACAGTTCTGCGCGCTACACCTTC
TRBV4-2	few	TRBJ2-1	.	CASSQDKQPPRNEQFF	TGTGCCAGCAGCCAAGATAAACAGCCGCCTCGGAATGAGCAGTTCTTC